A single sample is the source of the 30 T cell receptor beta chains below, sequenced in a study of metastatic and nonmetastatic thyroid tumors. TCRdb used MiXCR to call clones anew from the PCR reads. The table lists 43,000 or so clones, about 4.2% of them singletons. Thyroid surgery had not been preceded by any treatment in any patient. Sequenced material: blood. The receptors were gathered from a female donor with papillary thyroid cancer or a benign thyroid nodule (not recorded which). Some clones in this sample may be carry-over from other donors' samples.

This clone has at least ten counts. The rearrangement joins TRBV7-8 to TRBJ2-3; D remains unclear. This CDR3 region has 13 residues. Germline-derived CDR1 and CDR2 are SGHVS and FQNEAQ. Trimming removed 5 bases at V and 4 bases at J, with 10 bases between. CDR3 protein: CASSVGISDTQYF. In nucleotides, the CDR3 is TGTGCCAGCAGCGTGGGAATTTCAGATACGCAGTATTTT.

In its sample, this clone was seen many times. The CDR3, as DNA: TGCAGTGCCCAGAAGCCGAACACTGAAGCTTTCTTT. It is translated as CSAQKPNTEAFF. The gene calls are TRBV20-1 and TRBJ1-1; D is unresolved. The V gene lost 6 bases and the J gene lost 1 base, with 9 bases spanning the gap. CDR3 length: 12 residues. CDR1 DFQATT and CDR2 SNEGSKA come from the germline V gene (reference sequence).

This clone was counted many times. The rearrangement joins TRBV20-1 to TRBJ2-1; 9 bases are shared with TRBD2. The V and J ends lost 5 bases and 4 bases, in that order; junction bases with no gene match: 3. CDR3 length equals 13 residues. Germline CDR1 and CDR2: DFQATT and SNEGSKA (reference sequence). CDR3 sequence (DNA): TGCAGTGCTCCTAGCGGGGCTTACAATGAGCAGTTCTTC. Amino acids: CSAPSGAYNEQFF.

This clone was seen a handful of times. A read error may explain this, as a much larger clone is one base away. The rearrangement links TRBV6-2 or TRBV6-3 to TRBJ2-2; D perhaps matches TRBD2 (5 bases). The CDR3 has 15 residues. Germline V gene lookup returns CDR1 MNHEY and CDR2 SVGEGT. V was shortened by 6 bases and J by 2 bases, with 13 bases between the two germline ends. This CDR3 reads CASRLGNTNTGELFF. DNA for the CDR3: TGTGCCAGCAGGCTCGGGAACACCAACACCGGGGAGCTGTTTTTT.

This clone has only a few counts. A much larger clone sits a single nucleotide away, making a read error possible. The same CDR3 can be traced to other DNA sequences in this sample. The rearrangement joins TRBV10-3 to TRBJ1-1, with a possible D match to TRBD1 (5 bases). The CDR3 loop spans 15 amino acids. Per the germline V gene, CDR1 is ENHRY and CDR2 is SYGVKD. DNA for the CDR3: TGTGCCATAAGTGAGTCAAGGGGCATGAACACTGAAGCTTTCTTT. The encoded protein is CAISESRGMNTEAFF.

The chain recombines TRBV6-1 with TRBJ2-1, with 7 bases fitting TRBD2. CDR1 is MNHNS and CDR2 is SASEGT in the germline V gene. V lost 4 bases to trimming and J lost 8 bases; unmatched junction nucleotides: 5. The CDR3 has 13 residues. The CDR3 coding sequence is TGTGCCAGCAGTGTGGCGGGAGCGGATGAGCAGTTCTTC. The encoded protein is CASSVAGADEQFF.

This clone was observed at least ten times. The chain couples TRBV4-1 to TRBJ2-3, with 7 bases lining up with TRBD1. Germline CDR1 reads MGHRA; CDR2 reads YSYEKL. The V and J ends lost 8 bases and 9 bases, in that order; junction bases with no gene match: 14. The CDR3 extends over 14 amino acids. CDR3 region: CASAWGTDKSTQYF. The CDR3 DNA is TGCGCCAGCGCCTGGGGGACAGATAAGTCGACGCAGTATTTT.

As to this clone: At one boundary the junction diverges from the germline segment, which might be a read error. This sequence joins TRBV3-1 and TRBJ1-1; no firm D call. Germline V gene sequence: CDR1 LGHDT, CDR2 YNNKEL (reference sequence). The CDR3 is 17 amino acids. The CDR3 sequence is CASIQEVSTRRNTEAFF. Here the CDR3 DNA reads TGTGCCAGCATCCAAGAGGTATCAACAAGGCGGAACACTGAAGCTTTCTTT.

The chain has TRBV6-1 and TRBJ1-1; 9 bases map to TRBD1. The V segment lost 5 bases and the J segment 5 bases; nucleotides outside the gene matches: 6. This CDR3 comprises 14 residues. CDR1 MNHNS and CDR2 SASEGT come from the germline V gene. The CDR3 nucleotides read TGTGCCAGCAGTTGGACAGGGGTCTATACTGAAGCTTTCTTT. Translated: CASSWTGVYTEAFF.

This clone has a count of ten or more. A much larger clone sits a single nucleotide away, making a read error possible. This same CDR3 is encoded by further DNA sequences in the sample. The chain is built from TRBV20-1 and TRBJ1-2; the D is unclear. The CDR3 is 12 residues long. V was clipped by 6 bases and J by 5 bases, with 13 bases between them. The germline CDR1 and CDR2 sequences are DFQATT and SNEGSKA (reference sequence). The CDR3 DNA reads TGCAGTGCCCGGTCAAGGGAGTATGGCTACACCTTC. Translation gives CSARSREYGYTF.

Points on this clone: Without the conserved terminal phenylalanine or tryptophan, this CDR3 likely stems from a read error. This sequence joins TRBV7-8 and TRBJ1-5; D may be TRBD1 (6 bases). V was shortened by 5 bases and J by 4 bases, with 12 bases between the two germline ends. Germline CDR1 is SGHVS and CDR2 is FQNEAQ. CDR3 length: 14 residues. The CDR3 DNA reads TGTGCCAGCAGCCAGACAGGTAGAAATCAGCCCCAGCATTTA. This encodes CASSQTGRNQPQHL.

Only a few counts were recorded for this clone. A much larger clone differs by one base, so this may be a read error. Other nucleotide sequences from this sample produce the same CDR3. The rearrangement uses TRBV29-1 and TRBJ1-1, with D perhaps TRBD1 (6 bases). The CDR3 spans 12 residues. The ends were cut back, 3 bases at V and 7 bases at J, with 12 bases in the middle. Germline V gene sequence: CDR1 SQVTM, CDR2 ANQGSEA. In nucleotides, the CDR3 is TGCAGCGTTGAGGAGGGGGGCAGTGAAGCTTTCTTT. Amino acids: CSVEEGGSEAFF.

At least ten counts were recorded for this clone. The rearrangement uses TRBV10-3 and TRBJ1-3; no clear D. The germline V gene encodes CDR1 ENHRY and CDR2 SYGVKD. The CDR3 is made up of 14 amino acids. V lost 4 bases and J 0 bases, leaving 7 bases between the germline ends. The CDR3 loop is CAISGEFSGNTIYF. The DNA of the CDR3 is TGTGCCATCAGTGGCGAGTTCTCTGGAAACACCATATATTTT.

This clone showed up many times. The junction departs from the called germline gene at one end, perhaps through a read error. This chain connects TRBV12-3 or TRBV12-4 to TRBJ1-1; D not resolved. The CDR3 covers 15 residues. As DNA, the CDR3 is TGTGCCAGCAGCTTAGAACAGATTTTGGACACTGAAGCTTTCTTT. It translates to CASSLEQILDTEAFF.

Ten or more counts support this clone. This CDR3 is also generated by other DNA sequences in the sample. The chain is built from TRBV5-1 and TRBJ2-5, with D possibly being TRBD2 (6 bases). Germline values: CDR1 SGHRS, CDR2 YFSETQ. The CDR3 covers 13 residues. V was trimmed by 4 bases and J by 2 bases, leaving 9 bases between them. The CDR3 region is CASSRGLQETQYF. DNA for the CDR3: TGCGCCAGCAGCAGGGGACTGCAAGAGACCCAGTACTTC.

Remarks on this clone: Being one base from a much bigger clone, this may be a read error. The chain employs TRBV4-2 and TRBJ2-7, with 7 bases matching TRBD2. With V trimmed by 6 bases and J by 2 bases, 10 bases remained unmatched. The CDR3 runs to 15 residues. Looked up from germline, CDR1 is LGHNA and CDR2 is YNFKEQ. This chain's CDR3 is CASSTTSVSTYEQYF. For the CDR3, the DNA is TGTGCCAGCAGTACTACTAGCGTGTCTACCTACGAGCAGTACTTC.

This clone was recorded many times. J is TRBJ2-7 and V is TRBV19; the match to TRBD2 covers 10 bases. V lost 3 bases, J lost 4 bases, and 6 bases stayed unmatched. CDR3 size: 15 residues. Germline assignment: CDR1 LNHDA and CDR2 SQIVND (reference sequence). CDR3 amino acids: CASSILAGERYEQYF. The CDR3 DNA follows: TGTGCCAGTAGTATCCTAGCGGGAGAGCGGTACGAGCAGTACTTC.

In its sample, this clone was seen many times. This sample also contains other DNA sequences that code for the same CDR3. The chain links TRBV3-1 to TRBJ2-2, with D perhaps matching TRBD2 (6 bases). Trimming took off 8 bases at V and 6 bases at J, with 22 bases between the two ends. The germline CDR1 and CDR2 sequences are LGHDT and YNNKEL (reference sequence). The CDR3 consists of 16 residues. The CDR3 is CASQRRDSDFAGELFF. The CDR3 DNA reads TGTGCCAGCCAACGCCGGGACTCCGACTTTGCCGGGGAGCTGTTTTTT.

This clone was recorded a few times. CDR3 sequence: CASSILAGGPLGNEQFF. In DNA, the CDR3 is TGTGCCAGCAGTATACTAGCGGGAGGGCCTCTCGGCAATGAGCAGTTCTTC. The V call is TRBV6-1, the J call TRBJ2-1, with TRBD2 matching over 13 bases. The CDR3 length is 17 residues. Germline values: CDR1 MNHNS, CDR2 SASEGT. The V segment lost 5 bases and the J segment 6 bases; nucleotides outside the gene matches: 10.

This clone occurred many times. The gene calls are TRBV7-9 and TRBJ2-7; unclear D gene. CDR3 length equals 14 residues. Trimming shortened V by 3 bases and J by 2 bases, and 11 bases separated the two germline ends. CDR1 SEHNR and CDR2 FQNEAQ come from the germline V gene (reference sequence). CDR3: CASSFYTNPYEQYF. The CDR3 coding sequence is TGTGCCAGCAGCTTTTACACCAACCCCTACGAGCAGTACTTC.

The rearrangement uses TRBV6-1 and TRBJ2-6; weak D call: TRBD2 (6 bases). Deletions cut 6 bases from V and 0 bases from J, with 18 bases between. Germline CDR1 is MNHNS and CDR2 is SASEGT. This CDR3 is 18 amino acids long. The CDR3 is CASRGWGLMSSGANVLTF. The DNA for the CDR3 is TGTGCCAGCAGGGGGTGGGGACTTATGAGCTCTGGGGCCAACGTCCTGACTTTC.

This clone was recorded at least ten times. This chain connects TRBV11-2 to TRBJ2-1; TRBD2 matches at 16 bases. CDR3 length: 18 residues. V trimming: 2 bases; J trimming: 8 bases; junction bases outside the gene matches: 9. CDR1 and CDR2 from the germline V gene are SGHAT and FQNNGV. The CDR3 nucleotides are TGTGCCAGCAGCTTAACCGGGACTAGCGGGAGGGAATGGTATGAGCAGTTCTTC. Its protein is CASSLTGTSGREWYEQFF.

The chain has TRBV5-1 and TRBJ2-7; a weak D match, TRBD1 (6 bases). The CDR3 consists of 14 residues. The germline V and J ends were trimmed by 1 base and 0 bases, with 8 bases remaining between them. Germline CDR1 reads SGHRS; CDR2 reads YFSETQ. CDR3 protein: CASSLTGSSYEQYF. In DNA, the CDR3 is TGCGCCAGCAGCTTGACAGGGAGCTCCTACGAGCAGTACTTC.

This clone appeared many times. V is TRBV6-5 and J is TRBJ1-2, with D uncertain. V lost 2 bases and J 6 bases, leaving 13 bases between the germline ends. Germline CDR1 is MNHEY and CDR2 is SVGAGI. This CDR3 has 14 amino acids. CDR3 nucleotide sequence: TGTGCCAGCAGTTACGGTCCCCTCCGTGATGGCTACACCTTC. As protein: CASSYGPLRDGYTF.

This clone was seen ten or more times. The chain carries TRBV5-1 and TRBJ1-5; D is unresolved. The ends were cut back, 6 bases at V and 0 bases at J, with 13 bases in the middle. CDR1 is SGHRS and CDR2 is YFSETQ in the germline V gene. The length of the CDR3 is 15 residues. The CDR3 sequence: CASKEGPISNQPQHF. The CDR3 nucleotides read TGCGCCAGCAAGGAGGGCCCTATTAGCAATCAGCCCCAGCATTTT. The whole variable domain, filled in from reference TRBV5-1 and TRBJ1-5, reads KAGVTQTPRYLIKTRGQQVTLSCSPISGHRSVSWYQQTPGQGLQFLFEYFSETQRNKGNFPGRFSGRQFSNSRSEMNVSTLELGDSALYLCASKEGPISNQPQHFGDGTRLSIL.

The CDR3 coding sequence is TGTGCCAGCGGGCAGGGACATAAATATGGCTACACCTTC. Protein product: CASGQGHKYGYTF. The V and J genes are TRBV2 and TRBJ1-2; possible D gene TRBD1, 6 bases. Per the germline V gene, CDR1 is SNHLY and CDR2 is FYNNEI. The V and J ends lost 8 bases and 5 bases respectively, with 15 bases between them. The CDR3 loop spans 13 amino acids. Variable domain in full (rest from reference TRBV2 and TRBJ1-2): EPEVTQTPSHQVTQMGQEVILRCVPISNHLYFYWYRQILGQKVEFLVSFYNNEISEKSEIFDDQFSVERPDGSNFTLKIRSTKLEDSAMYFCASGQGHKYGYTFGSGTRLTVV.

This clone was observed a handful of times. Possible read error: a much larger clone is one base away. Other DNA sequences of this sample code for an identical CDR3. This sequence joins TRBV4-1 and TRBJ1-2, with D uncertain. Germline CDR1 and CDR2: MGHRA and YSYEKL. With 2 bases removed from V and 2 bases from J, the gap between germline ends came to 12 bases. The CDR3 is 15 residues long. CDR3 region: CASSQSLARNYGYTF. The CDR3 DNA follows: TGCGCCAGCAGCCAAAGCCTCGCAAGGAACTATGGCTACACCTTC.

This clone occurred a few times. A much larger clone lies a single base off, so this may be a read error. The chain recombines TRBV27 with TRBJ2-7; a weak D match, TRBD2 (6 bases). Per germline, CDR1 MNHEY and CDR2 SMNVEV (reference sequence). The CDR3 runs to 17 residues. The V end was cut by 5 bases, the J end by 5 bases, with 25 bases between. CDR3 DNA sequence: TGTGCCAGCAGTCCCTGGCTAGGCAGGGAGGTCCCCCACGAGCAGTACTTC. This gives the protein CASSPWLGREVPHEQYF.

This clone has just a few counts. J is TRBJ2-7 and V is TRBV12-5; D might be TRBD2 (6 bases). Germline lookup yields CDR1 LGHNT and CDR2 FRNRAP. Trimming removed 0 bases at V and 2 bases at J, with 14 bases between. The CDR3 has 16 amino acids. CDR3 sequence (DNA): TGTGCTAGTGGTTTGGTAGGGTGGAGGACTACCTACGAGCAGTACTTC. It yields the protein CASGLVGWRTTYEQYF.

This clone was seen more than once but under ten times. V and J are TRBV11-3 and TRBJ1-1; the D gene is possibly TRBD1 (5 bases). Germline V gives CDR1 SGHNT, CDR2 YENEEA. CDR3 length equals 13 residues. V dropped 5 bases and J dropped 2 bases, with 9 bases sitting between them. CDR3 in amino acids: CASSQDINTEAFF. CDR3 coding DNA: TGTGCCAGCAGCCAGGACATTAACACTGAAGCTTTCTTT.